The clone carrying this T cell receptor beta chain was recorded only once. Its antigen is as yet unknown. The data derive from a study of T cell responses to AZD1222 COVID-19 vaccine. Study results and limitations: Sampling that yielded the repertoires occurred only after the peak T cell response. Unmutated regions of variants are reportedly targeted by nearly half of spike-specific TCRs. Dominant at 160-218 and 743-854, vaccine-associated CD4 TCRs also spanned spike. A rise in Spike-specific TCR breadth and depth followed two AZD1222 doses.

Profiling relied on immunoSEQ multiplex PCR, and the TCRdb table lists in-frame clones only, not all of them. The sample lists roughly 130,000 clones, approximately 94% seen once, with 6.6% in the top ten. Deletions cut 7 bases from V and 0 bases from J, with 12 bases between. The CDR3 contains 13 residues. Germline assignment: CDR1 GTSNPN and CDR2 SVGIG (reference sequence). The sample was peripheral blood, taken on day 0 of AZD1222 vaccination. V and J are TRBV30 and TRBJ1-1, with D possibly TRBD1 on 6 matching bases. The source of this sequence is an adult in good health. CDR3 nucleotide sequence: TGTGCCTTGGAAGGACAGCTGAACACTGAAGCTTTCTTT. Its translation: CALEGQLNTEAFF.